A single sample gave rise to the 9 T cell receptor beta chains below, sequenced in a study of T cell changes during pregnancy in multiple sclerosis (dated by TCRdb to about 2019). Libraries were made using the immunoSEQ multiplex PCR assay. TCRdb retrieved this table from immuneACCESS and kept in-frame rearrangements only. Not all clones are present; in checked studies, unresolved V genes account for under half, and no reason is known for the remainder. For this sample there are 38,000 or so clones; approximately 94% appear just once. Of the sample, about 0.4% is held by the ten largest clones. Here the sequenced sample was CD4+ T cells from peripheral blood mononuclear cells, taken in the second trimester of pregnancy. Receptors were obtained from a female donor with multiple sclerosis, enrolled in a pregnancy study.

For the CDR3, the DNA is TGTGCCAGCAGCCCGACGCGCAGGGGCTCTACATCCACAGATACGCAGTATTTT. Protein sequence: CASSPTRRGSTSTDTQYF. V gene TRBV7-8 combines with J gene TRBJ2-3, with D maybe TRBD1 (6 bases). The CDR3 loop spans 18 amino acids. Germline V gene data show CDR1 as SGHVS and CDR2 as FQNEAQ. Trimming removed 5 bases at V and 2 bases at J, with 23 bases between.

The CDR3 DNA reads as TGTGCCAGTGAAGTTAAGGGGGTTCAGGGGCTTAACTACGAGCAGTACTTC. It encodes CASEVKGVQGLNYEQYF. The chain recombines TRBV19 with TRBJ2-7; a weak D match, TRBD1 (6 bases). V was shortened by 8 bases and J by 3 bases, with 26 bases between the two germline ends. In germline, CDR1 is LNHDA, CDR2 SQIVND (reference sequence). This CDR3 comprises 17 residues.

The chain couples TRBV5-1 to TRBJ1-2; 9 bases align to TRBD1. Germline-derived CDR1 and CDR2 are SGHRS and YFSETQ. The CDR3 totals 17 residues. The V and J ends lost 2 bases and 7 bases, in that order; junction bases with no gene match: 15. In DNA form, the CDR3 reads TGCGCCAGCAGCTTTATGGGGACAGGGTGCCACTACTGTGGCTACACCTTC. The encoded protein is CASSFMGTGCHYCGYTF.

CDR3 DNA: TGTGCCACCCTCCTCGACGGGGTCTACGAGCAGTACTTC. Translation: CATLLDGVYEQYF. This rearrangement joins TRBV28 to TRBJ2-7; D may be TRBD2 (5 bases). V was shortened by 10 bases and J by 3 bases, with 16 bases between the two germline ends. This CDR3 region has 13 residues. Looked up from germline, CDR1 is MDHEN and CDR2 is SYDVKM.

The chain carries TRBV28 and TRBJ1-2, with D tentatively TRBD1 (5 bases). V was clipped by 6 bases and J by 3 bases, with 11 bases between them. The CDR3 is 13 amino acids. Looked up from germline, CDR1 is MDHEN and CDR2 is SYDVKM. The CDR3 DNA reads TGTGCCAGCAGGACCACAGGTGACTATGGCTACACCTTC. Its translation is CASRTTGDYGYTF.

This clone is a singleton in its sample. The chain has TRBV14 and TRBJ2-1, with 10 bases identical to TRBD2. With 0 bases clipped from V and 7 bases from J, the junction kept 12 bases outside the gene matches. CDR1 is SGHDN, CDR2 FVKESK, per germline. The CDR3 loop spans 18 amino acids. This CDR3 is CASSQDRVGLAGANEQFF. The CDR3 DNA is TGTGCCAGCAGCCAAGATCGGGTGGGGCTAGCGGGAGCAAATGAGCAGTTCTTC.

This chain links TRBV10-2 with TRBJ2-7; D possibly corresponds to TRBD1 (5 bases). This CDR3 comprises 13 residues. The V and J ends lost 4 bases and 4 bases respectively, with 11 bases between them. Germline V gene sequence: CDR1 WSHSY, CDR2 SAAADI. For the CDR3, the DNA is TGCGCCAGCAGTGTAACCGCAGGGTACGAGCAGTACTTC. This codes for CASSVTAGYEQYF.

The gene calls are TRBV4-3 and TRBJ2-1; TRBD1 matches at 7 bases. CDR3 length equals 15 residues. The J segment lost 4 bases and the V segment lost 0 bases, leaving 3 bases of the junction unmatched. The germline CDR1 and CDR2 sequences are LGHNA and YSLEER. CDR3 DNA: TGCGCCAGCAGCCAAGAGGGGGACAGATACAATGAGCAGTTCTTC. Its protein is CASSQEGDRYNEQFF.

The V call is TRBV19, the J call TRBJ1-2; D might be TRBD1 (6 bases). V lost 9 bases and J 1 base, leaving 12 bases between the germline ends. This CDR3 has 13 amino acids. The V gene's germline CDR1 is LNHDA and CDR2 SQIVND (reference sequence). CDR3 coding DNA: TGTGCCAGCAGGGGCAGGGGTAACTATGGCTACACCTTC. Protein product: CASRGRGNYGYTF.